This record covers a single T cell receptor (beta chain). The antigen is unknown. This specimen comes from a study of shared clonotypes between healthy human individuals. Overall study results and limits: Non-shared clonotypes displayed generation probabilities falling below those of clonotypes present in all four donors. In general, naive subsets displayed greater estimated richness than memory subsets did.

CD8 cells classed as naive were CD45RO-negative and positively selected for CCR7, excluding terminally differentiated effector memory CD45RA+ cells. All donors were Caucasian adults living in Nashville, Tennessee. Each subset's genomic DNA was shared equally among a number of immunoSEQ plates. TCRdb's copy holds only in-frame clones and misses some; the assay was immunoSEQ multiplex PCR. The profile covers some 800,000 clones, with around 93% appearing a single time and under 30% taken by the ten largest. The TCR was taken from a man between 25 and 39 years old in good health. Sequences were obtained from naive CD8+ T cells sorted from blood.

The CDR3 DNA sequence: TGCGCCAGCAGCCAAGCCGGACTAGGGGCCTACTACGAGCAGTACTTC. This gives the protein CASSQAGLGAYYEQYF. The chain carries TRBV4-1 and TRBJ2-7, with 7 nucleotides matching TRBD2. The CDR3 is 16 amino acids. Trimming cost V 1 base and J 3 bases; bases outside gene matches: 9. Germline V gene sequence: CDR1 MGHRA, CDR2 YSYEKL.